The T cell receptor (beta chain) described here comes from a study of T-cell reconstitution after alpha-beta-depleted transplantation in children. This clonotype was counted ten times or more. Unique molecular identifiers were incorporated into the prepared TCRbeta library. A single record per CDR3 protein comes from TCRdb applying MiXCR to the PCR reads. The table includes around 270,000 distinct CDR3 sequences, about 9.4% detected once. Per germline, CDR1 MNHEY and CDR2 SMNVEV (reference sequence). This CDR3 comprises 16 residues. V lost 10 bases to trimming and J lost 5 bases; unmatched junction nucleotides: 13.

This clonotype was sampled from a boy younger than two with acute myeloid leukemia, due to receive a stem cell transplant. The input for sequencing was PBMCs, taken before TCRalphabeta/CD19-depleted stem cell transplant. The V gene is TRBV27, the J gene TRBJ2-2; 10 bases line up with TRBD2. For the CDR3, the DNA is TGTGCCACCGCGACAGGGTCGACTAGCGGGACCGGGGAGCTGTTTTTT. Its translation is CATATGSTSGTGELFF.